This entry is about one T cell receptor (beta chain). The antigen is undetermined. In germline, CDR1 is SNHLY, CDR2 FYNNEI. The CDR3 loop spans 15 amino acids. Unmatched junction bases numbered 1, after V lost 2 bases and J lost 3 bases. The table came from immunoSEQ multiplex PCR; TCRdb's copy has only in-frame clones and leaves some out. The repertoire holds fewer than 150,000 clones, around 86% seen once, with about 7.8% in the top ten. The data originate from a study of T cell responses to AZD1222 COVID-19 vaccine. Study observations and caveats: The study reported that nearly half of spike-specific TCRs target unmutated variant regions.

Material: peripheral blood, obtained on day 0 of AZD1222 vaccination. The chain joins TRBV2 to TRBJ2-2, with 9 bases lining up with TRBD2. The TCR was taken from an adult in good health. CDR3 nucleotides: TGTGCCAGCAGTGAACTAGCGGGGTACACCGGGGAGCTGTTTTTT. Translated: CASSELAGYTGELFF.